One sample yielded the 4 T cell receptor beta chains listed below, sequenced in a study of molecular identifiers for immune sequencing clone quantification. One entry per CDR3 protein, called by TCRdb with MiXCR from the PCR reads. This table holds approximately 500,000 distinct CDR3 sequences, about 20% found once. The sample was naive CD8+ T cells from blood, with Jurkat cell RNA spiked in. Subset here: FACS-sorted CD8+CD4-CCR7+CD45RA+ naive T cells. The receptors come from a human donor in good health. Some libraries in this study had Jurkat cell RNA spiked in.

This clonotype turned up a few times. The chain uses TRBV7-2 and TRBJ2-1; 11 positions match TRBD2. This CDR3 region has 20 residues. Germline V gene lookup returns CDR1 SGHTA and CDR2 FQGNSA. With 1 base clipped from V and 7 bases from J, the junction kept 18 bases outside the gene matches. The DNA of the CDR3 is TGTGCCAGCAGCTTAGTGGATAACAATTGGATAGCGGGAGGGCGAAATGAGCAGTTCTTC. It specifies CASSLVDNNWIAGGRNEQFF.

This clonotype was seen repeatedly, ten times or more. The chain joins TRBV27 to TRBJ2-3, with D possibly matching TRBD1 (6 bases). Per germline, CDR1 MNHEY and CDR2 SMNVEV (reference sequence). Trimming shortened V by 10 bases and J by 4 bases, and 15 bases separated the two germline ends. CDR3 length: 13 residues. In DNA, the CDR3 is TGTGCCACCGAACGTCCAGGGGCAGATACGCAGTATTTT. It encodes CATERPGADTQYF.

V usage is TRBV6-5 and J usage is TRBJ2-7; TRBD2 matches 10 bases. The CDR3 runs to 15 residues. CDR1 and CDR2 from the germline V gene are MNHEY and SVGAGI. V lost 6 bases to trimming and J lost 0 bases; unmatched junction nucleotides: 5. The CDR3 DNA is TGTGCCAGCAGACTTAGCGGGGGGATCTCCTACGAGCAGTACTTC. It encodes CASRLSGGISYEQYF.

On this clonotype itself: This may be a read error, as it is one base from a much larger clone. The V gene is TRBV28, the J gene TRBJ2-3, with a weak D call TRBD2 (6 bases). Trimming cost V 7 bases and J 4 bases, with 15 bases left between them. Germline-derived CDR1 and CDR2 are MDHEN and SYDVKM. The CDR3 totals 14 residues. For the CDR3, the DNA is TGTGCCAGCATGGGCGGGATGAGCGCAGATACGCAGTATTTT. As protein: CASMGGMSADTQYF.